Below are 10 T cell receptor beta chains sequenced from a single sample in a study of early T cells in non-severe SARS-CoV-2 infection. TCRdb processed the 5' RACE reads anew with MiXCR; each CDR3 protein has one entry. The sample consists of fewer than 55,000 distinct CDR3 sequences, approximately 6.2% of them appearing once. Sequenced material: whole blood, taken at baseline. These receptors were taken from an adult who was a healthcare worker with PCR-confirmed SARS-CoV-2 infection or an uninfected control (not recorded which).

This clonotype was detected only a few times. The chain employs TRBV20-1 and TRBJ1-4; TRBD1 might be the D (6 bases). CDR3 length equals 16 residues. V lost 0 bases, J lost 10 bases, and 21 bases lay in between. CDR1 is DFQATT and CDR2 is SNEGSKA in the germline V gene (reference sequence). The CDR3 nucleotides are TGCAGTGCTAGAGATAGGTTTAGGCAGGGGAGCCGAAAACTGTTTTTT. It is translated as CSARDRFRQGSRKLFF.

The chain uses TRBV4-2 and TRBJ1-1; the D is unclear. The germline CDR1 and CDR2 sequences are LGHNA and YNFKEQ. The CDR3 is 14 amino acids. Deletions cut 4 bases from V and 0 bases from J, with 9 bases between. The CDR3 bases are TGTGCCAGCAGCCTAAGGACGGTGAACACTGAAGCTTTCTTT. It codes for CASSLRTVNTEAFF.

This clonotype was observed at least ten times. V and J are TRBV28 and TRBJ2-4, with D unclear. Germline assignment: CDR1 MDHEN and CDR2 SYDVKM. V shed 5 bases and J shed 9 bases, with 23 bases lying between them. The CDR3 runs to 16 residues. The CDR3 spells CASSTFPLTGFGIQYF. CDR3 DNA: TGTGCCAGCAGTACCTTTCCACTCACGGGTTTTGGCATTCAGTACTTC.

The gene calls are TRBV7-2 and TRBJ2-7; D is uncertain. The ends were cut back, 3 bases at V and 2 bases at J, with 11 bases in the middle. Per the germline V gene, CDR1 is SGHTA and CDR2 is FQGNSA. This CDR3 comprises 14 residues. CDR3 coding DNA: TGTGCCAGCAGCTTCGCCGGGCGGACCTACGAGCAGTACTTC. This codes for CASSFAGRTYEQYF. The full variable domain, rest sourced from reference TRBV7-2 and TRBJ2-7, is GAGVSQSPSNKVTEKGKDVELRCDPISGHTALYWYRQSLGQGLEFLIYFQGNSAPDKSGLPSDRFSAERTGGSVSTLTIQRTQQEDSAVYLCASSFAGRTYEQYFGPGTRLTVT.

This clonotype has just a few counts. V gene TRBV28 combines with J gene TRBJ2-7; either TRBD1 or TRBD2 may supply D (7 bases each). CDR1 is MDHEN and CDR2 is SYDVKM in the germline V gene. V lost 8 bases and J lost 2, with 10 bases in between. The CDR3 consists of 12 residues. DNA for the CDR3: TGTGCCAGCCAGGGGGGGCCCTACGAGCAGTACTTC. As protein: CASQGGPYEQYF.

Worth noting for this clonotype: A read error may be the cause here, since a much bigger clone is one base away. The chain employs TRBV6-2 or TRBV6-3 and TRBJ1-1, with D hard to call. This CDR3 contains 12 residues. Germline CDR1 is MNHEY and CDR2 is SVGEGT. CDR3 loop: CASSYLNTEASF. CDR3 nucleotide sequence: TGTGCCAGCAGTTACTTGAACACTGAAGCTTCCTTT.

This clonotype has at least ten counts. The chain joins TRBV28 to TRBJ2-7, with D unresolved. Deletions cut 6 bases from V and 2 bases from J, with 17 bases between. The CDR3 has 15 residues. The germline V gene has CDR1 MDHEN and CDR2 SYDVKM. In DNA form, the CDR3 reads TGTGCCAGCAGGACCTCGGCGACGATCCCCTACGAGCAGTACTTC. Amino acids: CASRTSATIPYEQYF.

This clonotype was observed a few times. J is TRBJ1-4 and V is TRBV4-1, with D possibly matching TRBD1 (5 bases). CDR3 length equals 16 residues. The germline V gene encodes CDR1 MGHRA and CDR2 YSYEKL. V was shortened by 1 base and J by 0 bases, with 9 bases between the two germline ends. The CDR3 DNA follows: TGCGCCAGCAGCCAAGGCAGGGACGCAACTAATGAAAAACTGTTTTTT. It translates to CASSQGRDATNEKLFF.

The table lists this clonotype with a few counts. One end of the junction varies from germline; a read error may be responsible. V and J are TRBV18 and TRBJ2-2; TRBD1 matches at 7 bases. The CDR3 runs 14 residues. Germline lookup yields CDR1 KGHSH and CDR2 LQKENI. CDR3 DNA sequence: TGTGCCAGCTCGGCGACAGGGAACGCCGGGGAGCTGTTTTTT. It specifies CASSATGNAGELFF.

The CDR3 nucleotides read TGTGCCAGCAGTAACCCGGGACCGGGGGAGCAGTACTTC. Translated: CASSNPGPGEQYF. V gene TRBV6-2 or TRBV6-3 combines with J gene TRBJ2-7; perhaps D is TRBD1 or TRBD2 (5 bases each). V lost 5 bases and J lost 7, with 15 bases in between. This CDR3 has 13 residues. CDR1 is MNHEY, CDR2 SVGEGT, per germline.